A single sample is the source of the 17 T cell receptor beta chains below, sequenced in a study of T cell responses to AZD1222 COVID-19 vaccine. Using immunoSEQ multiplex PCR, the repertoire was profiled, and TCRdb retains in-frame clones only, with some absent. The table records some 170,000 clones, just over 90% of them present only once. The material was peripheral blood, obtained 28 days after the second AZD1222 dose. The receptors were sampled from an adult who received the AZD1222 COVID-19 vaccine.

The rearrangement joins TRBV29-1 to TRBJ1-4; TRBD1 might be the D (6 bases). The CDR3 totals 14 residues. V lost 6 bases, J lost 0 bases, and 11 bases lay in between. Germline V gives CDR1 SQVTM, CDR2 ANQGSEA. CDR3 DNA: TGCAGCGTCCCCGGGGGCGCAACTAATGAAAAACTGTTTTTT. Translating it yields CSVPGGATNEKLFF.

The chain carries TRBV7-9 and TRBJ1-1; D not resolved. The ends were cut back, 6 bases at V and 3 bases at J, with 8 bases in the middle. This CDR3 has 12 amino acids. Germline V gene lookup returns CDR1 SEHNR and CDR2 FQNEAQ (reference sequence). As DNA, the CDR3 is TGTGCCAGCAGGCCACTTGACACTGAAGCTTTCTTT. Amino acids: CASRPLDTEAFF.

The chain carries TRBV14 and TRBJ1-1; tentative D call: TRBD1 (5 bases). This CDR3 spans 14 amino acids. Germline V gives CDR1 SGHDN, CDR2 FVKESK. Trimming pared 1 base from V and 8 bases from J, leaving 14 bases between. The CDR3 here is CASSQVFDGGEAFF. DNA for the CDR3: TGTGCCAGCAGCCAAGTATTCGACGGGGGGGAAGCTTTCTTT. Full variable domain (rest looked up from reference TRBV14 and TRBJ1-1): EAGVTQFPSHSVIEKGQTVTLRCDPISGHDNLYWYRRVMGKEIKFLLHFVKESKQDESGMPNNRFLAERTGGTYSTLKVQPAELEDSGVYFCASSQVFDGGEAFFGQGTRLTVV.

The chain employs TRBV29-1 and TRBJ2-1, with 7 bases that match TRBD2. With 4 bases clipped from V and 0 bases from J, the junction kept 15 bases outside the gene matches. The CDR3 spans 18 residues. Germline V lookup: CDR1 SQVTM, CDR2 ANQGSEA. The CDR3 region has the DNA TGCAGCGTTGCGGGGGGTCAGGGTCGTGTCAGCTCCTACAATGAGCAGTTCTTC. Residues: CSVAGGQGRVSSYNEQFF.

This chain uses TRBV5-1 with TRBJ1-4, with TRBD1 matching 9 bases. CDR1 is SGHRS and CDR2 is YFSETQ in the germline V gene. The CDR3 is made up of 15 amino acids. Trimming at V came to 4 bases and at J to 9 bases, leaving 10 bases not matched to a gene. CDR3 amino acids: CASSPGDRDRKKLFF. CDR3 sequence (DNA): TGCGCCAGCAGCCCGGGGGACAGGGACCGCAAAAAACTGTTTTTT.

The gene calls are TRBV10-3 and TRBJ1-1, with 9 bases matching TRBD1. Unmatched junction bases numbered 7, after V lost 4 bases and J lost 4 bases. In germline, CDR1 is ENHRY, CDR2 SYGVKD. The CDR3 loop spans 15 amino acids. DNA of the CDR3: TGTGCCATCAGTGGTCCGGACAGGGGAAGCACTGAAGCTTTCTTT. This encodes CAISGPDRGSTEAFF.

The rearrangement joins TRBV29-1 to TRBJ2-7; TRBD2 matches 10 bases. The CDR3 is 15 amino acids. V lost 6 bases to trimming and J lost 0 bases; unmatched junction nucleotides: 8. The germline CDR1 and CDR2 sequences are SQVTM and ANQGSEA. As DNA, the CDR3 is TGCAGCGTCGTTAAAGCGGGGGGGCCCTCCTACGAGCAGTACTTC. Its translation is CSVVKAGGPSYEQYF.

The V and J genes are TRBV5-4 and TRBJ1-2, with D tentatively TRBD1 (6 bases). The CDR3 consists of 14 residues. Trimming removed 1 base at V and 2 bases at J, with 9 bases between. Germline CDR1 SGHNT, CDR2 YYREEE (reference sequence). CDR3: CASSLTRGNYGYTF. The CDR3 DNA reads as TGTGCCAGCAGCTTGACCAGGGGAAACTATGGCTACACCTTC.

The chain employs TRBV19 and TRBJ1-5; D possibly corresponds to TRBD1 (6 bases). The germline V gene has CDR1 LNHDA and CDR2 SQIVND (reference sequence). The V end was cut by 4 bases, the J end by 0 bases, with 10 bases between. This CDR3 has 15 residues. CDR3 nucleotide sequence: TGTGCCAGTAGTAACAGGGTTTATAGCAATCAGCCCCAGCATTTT. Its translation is CASSNRVYSNQPQHF. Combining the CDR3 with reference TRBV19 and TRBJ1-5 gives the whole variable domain DGGITQSPKYLFRKEGQNVTLSCEQNLNHDAMYWYRQDPGQGLRLIYYSQIVNDFQKGDIAEGYSVSREKKESFPLTVTSAQKNPTAFYLCASSNRVYSNQPQHFGDGTRLSIL.

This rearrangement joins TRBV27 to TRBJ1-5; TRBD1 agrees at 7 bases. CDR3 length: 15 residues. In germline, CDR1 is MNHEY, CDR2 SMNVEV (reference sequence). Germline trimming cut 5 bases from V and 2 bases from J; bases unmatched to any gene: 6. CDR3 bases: TGTGCCAGCAGTCAACAGGGACAGCGCAATCAGCCCCAGCATTTT. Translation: CASSQQGQRNQPQHF.

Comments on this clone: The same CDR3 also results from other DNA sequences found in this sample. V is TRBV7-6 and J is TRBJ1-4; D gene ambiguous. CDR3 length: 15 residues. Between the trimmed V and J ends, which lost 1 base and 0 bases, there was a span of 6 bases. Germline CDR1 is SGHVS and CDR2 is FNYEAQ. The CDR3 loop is CASSLEPATNEKLFF. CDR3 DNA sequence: TGTGCCAGCAGCTTAGAACCGGCAACTAATGAAAAACTGTTTTTT. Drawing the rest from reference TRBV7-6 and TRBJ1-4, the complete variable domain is GAGVSQSPRYKVTKRGQDVALRCDPISGHVSLYWYRQALGQGPEFLTYFNYEAQQDKSGLPNDRFSAERPEGSISTLTIQRTEQRDSAMYRCASSLEPATNEKLFFGSGTQLSVL.

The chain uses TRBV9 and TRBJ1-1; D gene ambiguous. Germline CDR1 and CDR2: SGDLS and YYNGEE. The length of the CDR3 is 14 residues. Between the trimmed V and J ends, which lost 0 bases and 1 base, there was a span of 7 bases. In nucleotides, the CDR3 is TGTGCCAGCAGCGTAGCTACACAGAACACTGAAGCTTTCTTT. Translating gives CASSVATQNTEAFF. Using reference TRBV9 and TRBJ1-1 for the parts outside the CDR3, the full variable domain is DSGVTQTPKHLITATGQRVTLRCSPRSGDLSVYWYQQSLDQGLQFLIQYYNGEERAKGNILERFSAQQFPDLHSELNLSSLELGDSALYFCASSVATQNTEAFFGQGTRLTVV.

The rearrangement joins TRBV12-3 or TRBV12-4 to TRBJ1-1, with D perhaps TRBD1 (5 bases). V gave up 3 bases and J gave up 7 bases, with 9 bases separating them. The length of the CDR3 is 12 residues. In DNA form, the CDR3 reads TGTGCCAGCAGTTTTGCGAGGGGTGAAGCTTTCTTT. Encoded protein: CASSFARGEAFF.

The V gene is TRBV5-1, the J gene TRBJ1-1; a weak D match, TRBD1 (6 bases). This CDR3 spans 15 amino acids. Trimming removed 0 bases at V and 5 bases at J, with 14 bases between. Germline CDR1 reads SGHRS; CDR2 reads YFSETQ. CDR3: CASSLAGGAGTEAFF. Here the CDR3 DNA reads TGCGCCAGCAGCTTGGCCGGGGGCGCGGGGACTGAAGCTTTCTTT.

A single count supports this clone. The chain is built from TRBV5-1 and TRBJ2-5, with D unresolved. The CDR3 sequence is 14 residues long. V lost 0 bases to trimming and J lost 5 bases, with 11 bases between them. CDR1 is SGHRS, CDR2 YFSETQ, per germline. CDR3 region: CASSLGPSEETQYF. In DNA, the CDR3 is TGCGCCAGCAGCTTGGGTCCTTCGGAGGAGACCCAGTACTTC.

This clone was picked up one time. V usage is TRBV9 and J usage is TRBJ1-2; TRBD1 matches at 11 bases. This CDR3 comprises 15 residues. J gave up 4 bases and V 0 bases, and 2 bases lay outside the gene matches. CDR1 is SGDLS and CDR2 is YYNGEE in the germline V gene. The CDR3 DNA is TGTGCCAGCAGCGTAGTGGGGACAGGGGGCTATGGCTACACCTTC. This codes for CASSVVGTGGYGYTF.

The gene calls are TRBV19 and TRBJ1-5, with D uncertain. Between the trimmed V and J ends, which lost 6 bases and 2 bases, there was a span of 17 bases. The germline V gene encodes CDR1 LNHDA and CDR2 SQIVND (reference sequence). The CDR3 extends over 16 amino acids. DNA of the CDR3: TGTGCCAGTAGGGGAGGAGGGCCGGCACGCAATCAGCCCCAGCATTTT. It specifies CASRGGGPARNQPQHF.